One and the same sample provided the 32 T cell receptor beta chains below, sequenced in a study of cytotoxic CD8 clonotypes in ibrutinib-treated CLL (dated by TCRdb to the early 2020s). Sample time point, as interpreted from the label and publication: progressive disease on ibrutinib. Libraries were made using the immunoSEQ multiplex PCR assay. TCRdb took over this immuneACCESS table, retaining in-frame rearrangements with V and J assigned. Such tables are incomplete; in checked studies, under half of the missing clones stem from an unresolved V gene, and the remainder is unexplained. In this sample the table shows about 39,000 clones, about 70% of which occur a single time. More than 6% of the sample is held by the ten biggest clonotypes. Material: PBMCs, obtained at disease progression, from a patient treated with ibrutinib. The receptors derive from a human donor with chronic lymphocytic leukemia.

A remark on this clone: Other DNA sequences of this sample code for an identical CDR3. The chain couples TRBV11-2 to TRBJ2-4; no definite D call. V lost 1 base to trimming and J lost 0 bases, with 4 bases between them. The germline V gene has CDR1 SGHAT and CDR2 FQNNGV. The CDR3 spans 14 residues. The CDR3 loop is CASSLAGAKNIQYF. In DNA, the CDR3 is TGTGCCAGCAGCTTAGCGGGAGCCAAAAACATTCAGTACTTC.

The J gene is TRBJ1-1, the V gene TRBV30; D might be TRBD1 (6 bases). This CDR3 spans 14 amino acids. Germline values: CDR1 GTSNPN, CDR2 SVGIG (reference sequence). V lost 2 bases, J lost 5 bases, and 15 bases lay in between. The CDR3 bases are TGTGCCTGGAGTAAGGGGGGCGCGGGGACTGAAGCTTTCTTT. This gives the protein CAWSKGGAGTEAFF. The full variable domain, rest sourced from reference TRBV30 and TRBJ1-1, is SQTIHQWPATLVQPVGSPLSLECTVEGTSNPNLYWYRQAAGRGLQLLFYSVGIGQISSEVPQNLSASRPQDRQFILSSKKLLLSDSGFYLCAWSKGGAGTEAFFGQGTRLTVV.

The chain has TRBV9 and TRBJ2-1; D not certain. This CDR3 comprises 16 residues. The V gene's germline CDR1 is SGDLS and CDR2 YYNGEE. V lost 0 bases and J lost 1, with 11 bases in between. CDR3 protein: CASSVALGSSYNEQFF. As DNA, the CDR3 is TGTGCCAGCAGCGTAGCTCTAGGTTCGTCCTACAATGAGCAGTTCTTC. The variable domain in full, completed from reference TRBV9 and TRBJ2-1, reads DSGVTQTPKHLITATGQRVTLRCSPRSGDLSVYWYQQSLDQGLQFLIQYYNGEERAKGNILERFSAQQFPDLHSELNLSSLELGDSALYFCASSVALGSSYNEQFFGPGTRLTVL.

The chain employs TRBV9 and TRBJ1-1; TRBD1 aligns across 9 bases. Per germline, CDR1 SGDLS and CDR2 YYNGEE. With 4 bases clipped from V and 7 bases from J, the junction kept 14 bases outside the gene matches. The CDR3 covers 16 residues. CDR3: CASSPHGTGKTDEAFF. DNA of the CDR3: TGTGCCAGCAGCCCTCATGGGACAGGGAAGACGGATGAAGCTTTCTTT.

The chain has TRBV28 and TRBJ2-1; 7 nucleotides agree with TRBD1. V was clipped by 7 bases and J by 4 bases; unmatched bases: 13. The CDR3 consists of 16 residues. From germline, CDR1 is MDHEN and CDR2 SYDVKM. The chain's CDR3 is CASKWSVGTAYNEQFF. The CDR3 coding sequence is TGTGCCAGCAAGTGGAGCGTCGGGACAGCTTACAATGAGCAGTTCTTC.

The DNA of the CDR3 is TGTGCCTGGAGGGGAGGCAGGGGGTCACCAACTAATGAAAAACTGTTTTTT. This codes for CAWRGGRGSPTNEKLFF. The J gene is TRBJ1-4, the V gene TRBV30; 7 bases fit TRBD1. The junction had 10 bases not matched to a gene; V was cut back by 3 bases and J by 0 bases. The CDR3 loop spans 17 amino acids. The V gene's germline CDR1 is GTSNPN and CDR2 SVGIG (reference sequence). Full variable domain (missing parts from reference TRBV30 and TRBJ1-4): SQTIHQWPATLVQPVGSPLSLECTVEGTSNPNLYWYRQAAGRGLQLLFYSVGIGQISSEVPQNLSASRPQDRQFILSSKKLLLSDSGFYLCAWRGGRGSPTNEKLFFGSGTQLSVL.

The chain carries TRBV18 and TRBJ2-1; 7 positions match TRBD2. Per the germline V gene, CDR1 is KGHSH and CDR2 is LQKENI. This CDR3 comprises 19 residues. The junction had 19 bases not matched to a gene; V was cut back by 4 bases and J by 4 bases. CDR3 loop: CASSQLSGSSGPLYNEQFF. CDR3 sequence (DNA): TGTGCCAGCTCACAACTGTCAGGGTCTAGCGGACCCCTTTACAATGAGCAGTTCTTC.

A remark on this clone: The same CDR3 arises from other DNA sequences in this sample as well. The chain recombines TRBV7-3 with TRBJ2-3; 9 bases fit TRBD2. CDR1 and CDR2 from the germline V gene are SGHTA and FQGTGA. J was trimmed by 6 bases and V by 3 bases; bases with no gene match: 1. CDR3 length: 13 amino acids. In nucleotides, the CDR3 is TGTGCCAGCAGCTTGCGGGAGGGGGATACGCAGTATTTT. Amino acids: CASSLREGDTQYF.

This clone was seen only once. V is TRBV30 and J is TRBJ2-3; D might be TRBD2 (6 bases). The CDR3 extends over 13 amino acids. Trimming took off 4 bases at V and 1 base at J, with 9 bases between the two ends. The germline V gene has CDR1 GTSNPN and CDR2 SVGIG (reference sequence). This CDR3 reads CAWKLARTDTQYF. The CDR3 DNA follows: TGTGCCTGGAAACTAGCTCGCACAGATACGCAGTATTTT.

The rearrangement uses TRBV19 and TRBJ1-2, with TRBD1 as a possible D gene (5 bases). Trimming pared 3 bases from V and 8 bases from J, leaving 22 bases between. CDR1 is LNHDA and CDR2 is SQIVND in the germline V gene (reference sequence). This CDR3 spans 16 amino acids. Written as DNA, the CDR3 is TGTGCCAGTAGTATTCCCTCAGACAGACGCGGAGGGGGCTACACCTTC. Its protein is CASSIPSDRRGGGYTF.

V and J are TRBV2 and TRBJ2-7; D gene unclear. V was clipped by 3 bases and J by 3 bases, with 3 bases between them. CDR1 SNHLY and CDR2 FYNNEI come from the germline V gene. The CDR3 loop spans 11 amino acids. The DNA of the CDR3 is TGTGCCAGCAGTGATTTCTACGAGCAGTACTTC. This translates into CASSDFYEQYF. Looking up the rest from reference TRBV2 and TRBJ2-7 gives the full variable domain: EPEVTQTPSHQVTQMGQEVILRCVPISNHLYFYWYRQILGQKVEFLVSFYNNEISEKSEIFDDQFSVERPDGSNFTLKIRSTKLEDSAMYFCASSDFYEQYFGPGTRLTVT.

The table lists this clone with a count of one. The chain couples TRBV7-3 to TRBJ1-1, with 10 positions matching TRBD1. Germline trimming cut 8 bases from V and 4 bases from J; bases unmatched to any gene: 7. The CDR3 runs to 14 residues. Germline assignment: CDR1 SGHTA and CDR2 FQGTGA. The CDR3 protein is CASGQGEFSTEAFF. In DNA form, the CDR3 reads TGTGCCAGCGGACAGGGGGAATTTAGCACTGAAGCTTTCTTT.

The chain uses TRBV4-1 and TRBJ2-3; D remains ambiguous. The CDR3 runs to 15 residues. The V gene's germline CDR1 is MGHRA and CDR2 YSYEKL. Trimming cost V 4 bases and J 0 bases, with 11 bases left between them. The CDR3 here is CASSPYRVSTDTQYF. The DNA for the CDR3 is TGCGCCAGCAGCCCCTACCGTGTCAGCACAGATACGCAGTATTTT.

This clone was found a few times. This chain links TRBV10-3 with TRBJ1-2, with TRBD1 identical over 9 bases. This CDR3 is built from 12 residues. J lost 6 bases, V lost 8 bases, and 4 bases had no gene match. Looked up from germline, CDR1 is ENHRY and CDR2 is SYGVKD. The CDR3 protein is CAIPTGGDGYTF. The DNA for the CDR3 is TGTGCCATCCCCACAGGGGGCGATGGCTACACCTTC.

V is TRBV11-2 and J is TRBJ2-1, with D possibly TRBD1 on 5 matching bases. Trimming took 3 bases from V and 1 from J, leaving 13 bases between them. Germline V gene lookup returns CDR1 SGHAT and CDR2 FQNNGV. The CDR3 contains 16 residues. The CDR3, as DNA: TGTGCCAGCAGCTTGCAGGGCATGGGATCCTACAATGAGCAGTTCTTC. Its protein is CASSLQGMGSYNEQFF. Using reference TRBV11-2 and TRBJ2-1 for the parts outside the CDR3, the full variable domain is EAGVAQSPRYKIIEKRQSVAFWCNPISGHATLYWYQQILGQGPKLLIQFQNNGVVDDSQLPKDRFSAERLKGVDSTLKIQPAKLEDSAVYLCASSLQGMGSYNEQFFGPGTRLTVL.

V usage is TRBV6-6 and J usage is TRBJ2-7, with TRBD2 matching over 13 bases. The V segment lost 6 bases and the J segment 0 bases; nucleotides outside the gene matches: 2. Germline CDR1 reads MNHNY; CDR2 reads SVGAGI (reference sequence). The CDR3 covers 15 residues. CDR3 sequence: CASSRTSGSSYEQYF. CDR3 nucleotides: TGTGCCAGCAGCCGGACTAGCGGGAGCTCCTACGAGCAGTACTTC.

The V and J genes are TRBV11-3 and TRBJ1-6; D perhaps matches TRBD1 (6 bases). There are 15 residues in the CDR3. The V and J ends lost 5 bases and 6 bases respectively, with 14 bases between them. Germline V lookup: CDR1 SGHNT, CDR2 YENEEA. CDR3 amino acids: CASSEDSNLNSPLHF. The CDR3 DNA reads as TGTGCCAGCAGCGAGGACAGTAACCTTAATTCACCCCTCCACTTT.

The J gene is TRBJ1-6, the V gene TRBV6-5; no clear D. Trimming pared 5 bases from V and 9 bases from J, leaving 14 bases between. This CDR3 has 14 residues. CDR1 MNHEY and CDR2 SVGAGI come from the germline V gene. The CDR3 protein is CASSGGRITSPLHF. The CDR3 DNA is TGTGCCAGCAGTGGCGGACGGATTACTTCACCCCTCCACTTT.

V usage is TRBV25-1 and J usage is TRBJ2-5; 15 nucleotides match TRBD2. CDR1 MGHDK and CDR2 SYGVNS come from the germline V gene. J lost 5 bases, V lost 6 bases, and 7 bases had no gene match. The CDR3 spans 16 residues. The CDR3 DNA reads TGTGCCAGCAGCGGACTAGCGGGAGGGCCGGGGGAGACCCAGTACTTC. Translated: CASSGLAGGPGETQYF. The full variable domain, in which reference TRBV25-1 and TRBJ2-5 provide the parts outside the CDR3, is EADIYQTPRYLVIGTGKKITLECSQTMGHDKMYWYQQDPGMELHLIHYSYGVNSTEKGDLSSESTVSRIRTEHFPLTLESARPSHTSQYLCASSGLAGGPGETQYFGPGTRLLVL.

The chain recombines TRBV7-3 with TRBJ1-2, with D unclear. This CDR3 region has 14 residues. The germline CDR1 and CDR2 sequences are SGHTA and FQGTGA. V shed 0 bases and J shed 6 bases, with 11 bases lying between them. CDR3 amino acids: CASSLTPDGDGYTF. The CDR3, as DNA: TGTGCCAGCAGCTTAACCCCGGACGGAGATGGCTACACCTTC.

This clone was picked up a small number of times. The V and J genes are TRBV6-1 and TRBJ1-2; D is unclear. There are 13 residues in the CDR3. CDR1 MNHNS and CDR2 SASEGT come from the germline V gene. Between the trimmed V and J ends, which lost 5 bases and 1 base, there was a span of 8 bases. CDR3 in amino acids: CASSIRDNYGYTF. The CDR3 region has the DNA TGTGCCAGCAGTATAAGAGATAACTATGGCTACACCTTC.

The chain combines TRBV28 with TRBJ2-3; unclear D gene. CDR3 length equals 15 residues. V lost 6 bases and J 4 bases, leaving 17 bases between the germline ends. Germline assignment: CDR1 MDHEN and CDR2 SYDVKM. Written as DNA, the CDR3 is TGTGCCAGCAGAAACGAAGATCGGCTGGCAGATACGCAGTATTTT. Encoded protein: CASRNEDRLADTQYF.

This clone has just a few counts. A read error may produce the germline difference seen at one junction end. CDR3 sequence (DNA): TGTGCCTGGAGCTCCAGTCCCCCTGGCGGTCACTTC. It codes for CAWSSSPPGGHF. The chain has TRBV30 and TRBJ2-7; D is uncertain. The CDR3 loop spans 12 amino acids. Germline V gene lookup returns CDR1 GTSNPN and CDR2 SVGIG (reference sequence). Using reference TRBV30 and TRBJ2-7 for the parts outside the CDR3, the full variable domain is SQTIHQWPATLVQPVGSPLSLECTVEGTSNPNLYWYRQAAGRGLQLLFYSVGIGQISSEVPQNLSASRPQDRQFILSSKKLLLSDSGFYLCAWSSSPPGGHFGPGTRLTVT.

The chain is built from TRBV11-2 and TRBJ1-4; D gene ambiguous. The CDR3 consists of 13 residues. V shed 5 bases and J shed 5 bases, with 9 bases lying between them. The germline V gene encodes CDR1 SGHAT and CDR2 FQNNGV. The CDR3 DNA reads TGTGCCAGCAGCCTGGGAGTGAATGAAAAACTGTTTTTT. This encodes CASSLGVNEKLFF.

This clone appeared many times. Sequence at one end of the junction differs from germline and may be a read error. The rearrangement uses TRBV10-3 and TRBJ1-2; a weak D match, TRBD1 (5 bases). The V gene's germline CDR1 is ENHRY and CDR2 SYGVKD. The CDR3 has 12 residues. CDR3 DNA: TGTGCCACCACCGGGACTACGTATGACTACACCTTC. It yields the protein CATTGTTYDYTF.

This chain uses TRBV19 with TRBJ2-1; 12 nucleotides match TRBD1. V lost 8 bases to trimming and J lost 8 bases; unmatched junction nucleotides: 7. Germline CDR1 LNHDA, CDR2 SQIVND (reference sequence). The CDR3 length is 14 residues. The CDR3 loop is CASGRDRGLDEQFF. CDR3 DNA sequence: TGTGCCAGTGGACGGGACAGGGGGCTGGATGAGCAGTTCTTC.

The CDR3 DNA sequence: TGTGCCAGCAGCTCATCAGGGGGGTTTGTGGATACGCAGTATTTT. As protein: CASSSSGGFVDTQYF. The chain has TRBV27 and TRBJ2-3, with D possibly matching TRBD1 (7 bases). The CDR3 consists of 15 residues. The germline V gene encodes CDR1 MNHEY and CDR2 SMNVEV (reference sequence). The V and J ends lost 6 bases and 6 bases respectively, with 19 bases between them.

The gene calls are TRBV10-3 and TRBJ2-3; possible D gene TRBD2, 6 bases. CDR1 and CDR2 from the germline V gene are ENHRY and SYGVKD. The CDR3 length is 16 residues. Between the trimmed V and J ends, which lost 4 bases and 5 bases, there was a span of 19 bases. The DNA of the CDR3 is TGTGCCATCAGTGCGCCGACTAGGGGTTTTGGAGATACGCAGTATTTT. Translated, it gives CAISAPTRGFGDTQYF.

The genes are TRBV30 and TRBJ1-1; D may be TRBD1 (5 bases). The germline CDR1 and CDR2 sequences are GTSNPN and SVGIG (reference sequence). The V end lost 2 bases, the J end lost 1 base, and 8 bases lay between the germline ends. The CDR3 covers 13 residues. The CDR3 sequence: CAWSKGTNTEAFF. The CDR3 DNA reads TGTGCCTGGAGTAAGGGGACGAACACTGAAGCTTTCTTT. The full variable domain, in which reference TRBV30 and TRBJ1-1 provide the parts outside the CDR3, is SQTIHQWPATLVQPVGSPLSLECTVEGTSNPNLYWYRQAAGRGLQLLFYSVGIGQISSEVPQNLSASRPQDRQFILSSKKLLLSDSGFYLCAWSKGTNTEAFFGQGTRLTVV.

The V gene is TRBV15, the J gene TRBJ1-3; 7 bases match TRBD1. CDR1 and CDR2 (germline): LNHNV, YYDKDF (reference sequence). J was trimmed by 0 bases and V by 3 bases; bases with no gene match: 2. The CDR3 extends over 15 amino acids. The CDR3 here is CATSRDRFSGNTIYF. CDR3 bases: TGTGCCACCAGCAGGGACAGGTTCTCTGGAAACACCATATATTTT.

The chain has TRBV6-5 and TRBJ1-5, with TRBD1 as a possible D gene (5 bases). V was trimmed by 6 bases and J by 2 bases, leaving 8 bases between them. This CDR3 contains 13 residues. Germline V gene lookup returns CDR1 MNHEY and CDR2 SVGAGI. The CDR3 is CASSIGGNQPQHF. CDR3 sequence (DNA): TGTGCCAGCAGCATAGGGGGCAATCAGCCCCAGCATTTT.

The chain combines TRBV7-6 with TRBJ2-7; 11 bases are a match to TRBD2. The CDR3 extends over 14 amino acids. The V and J ends lost 2 bases and 6 bases, in that order; junction bases with no gene match: 3. Germline assignment: CDR1 SGHVS and CDR2 FNYEAQ. This chain's CDR3 is CASSLTSGSIEQYF. CDR3 sequence (DNA): TGTGCCAGCAGCTTAACTAGCGGGAGTATCGAGCAGTACTTC.